The clone carrying this T cell receptor beta chain appeared many times. Via MiXCR, TCRdb re-called the 5' RACE reads, giving one row per CDR3 protein. The sample carries 100,000 to 150,000 distinct CDR3 sequences, 9.3% recorded once. From germline, CDR1 is KGHDR and CDR2 SFDVKD. The CDR3 is made up of 12 amino acids. Trimming cost V 4 bases and J 5 bases, with 7 bases left between them. The sample is drawn from a study of CD8 T cells in ankylosing spondylitis. The source of this sequence is a male donor with ankylosing spondylitis or in good health (not recorded which). Sequenced material: blood, either unsorted or a sorted T cell fraction (not recorded which). The chain has TRBV24-1 and TRBJ2-5; D gene unclear. This CDR3 is CATSDGLETQYF. The CDR3 DNA follows: TGTGCCACCAGTGACGGCCTGGAGACCCAGTACTTC.